One and the same sample provided the 28 T cell receptor beta chains below, sequenced in a study of cytomegalovirus exposure and HLA in healthy donors. Amplification used 60 Vbeta primers and 13 Jbeta primers. Clones were sequenced by immunoSEQ multiplex PCR, and TCRdb holds only the in-frame ones, with some missing. This sample yields around 230,000 clones, of which approximately 85% are seen a single time; 0.2% to 0.25% belongs to the top ten. Specimen: PBMCs. All receptors derive from a girl aged 2-10 years in good health and CMV-seronegative.

The genes are TRBV5-1 and TRBJ2-5; 13 positions agree with TRBD2. CDR1 and CDR2 (germline): SGHRS, YFSETQ. V shed 0 bases, J shed 2 bases, and the junction held 4 bases outside the gene matches. This CDR3 comprises 17 residues. CDR3 loop: CASSLGRLAGGQETQYF. The CDR3 DNA is TGCGCCAGCAGCTTGGGCCGACTAGCGGGGGGACAAGAGACCCAGTACTTC.

The rearrangement joins TRBV6-1 to TRBJ2-3; TRBD2 matches at 8 bases. Germline CDR1 MNHNS, CDR2 SASEGT. Trimming cost V 4 bases and J 7 bases; bases outside gene matches: 13. The CDR3 loop spans 16 amino acids. The CDR3 bases are TGTGCCAGCAGTGGCGGGAGCGGGGGAAACAAAAATACGCAGTATTTT. This sequence encodes CASSGGSGGNKNTQYF.

The chain carries TRBV7-9 and TRBJ2-7, with D perhaps TRBD1 (6 bases). The CDR3 extends over 16 amino acids. V lost 6 bases and J 7 bases, leaving 25 bases between the germline ends. Germline-derived CDR1 and CDR2 are SEHNR and FQNEAQ (reference sequence). The CDR3 reads CASSNATGTPTREQYF. The CDR3 DNA is TGTGCCAGCAGTAACGCTACCGGGACACCAACCCGTGAGCAGTACTTC.

The chain employs TRBV5-6 and TRBJ2-5; D unclear. The CDR3 extends over 16 amino acids. Per the germline V gene, CDR1 is SGHDT and CDR2 is YYEEEE. Trimming took 4 bases from V and 2 from J, leaving 18 bases between them. The CDR3 spells CASSPSFSLIQETQYF. Here the CDR3 DNA reads TGTGCCAGCAGCCCCTCCTTCTCCCTTATTCAAGAGACCCAGTACTTC.

The V and J genes are TRBV7-2 and TRBJ2-1; 10 bases are a match to TRBD2. Germline values: CDR1 SGHTA, CDR2 FQGNSA. The CDR3 has 16 amino acids. The V segment lost 3 bases and the J segment 4 bases; nucleotides outside the gene matches: 6. The CDR3 loop is CASSFTGTSVYNEQFF. CDR3 in DNA: TGTGCCAGCAGCTTTACCGGGACTAGCGTTTACAATGAGCAGTTCTTC.

The V gene is TRBV14, the J gene TRBJ1-5, with 7 bases that match TRBD1. This CDR3 has 16 residues. The junction had 7 bases not matched to a gene; V was cut back by 0 bases and J by 5 bases. Germline CDR1 reads SGHDN; CDR2 reads FVKESK. CDR3 in DNA: TGTGCCAGCAGCCAAGACAAGACAGGGCTTTATCAGCCCCAGCATTTT. It is translated as CASSQDKTGLYQPQHF.

The V gene is TRBV30, the J gene TRBJ1-2; D remains ambiguous. The CDR3 consists of 13 residues. Germline loops: CDR1 GTSNPN, CDR2 SVGIG (reference sequence). The V and J ends lost 2 bases and 5 bases respectively, with 12 bases between them. In DNA, the CDR3 is TGTGCCTGGAGTCAGGCAGCCAATTATGGCTACACCTTC. Protein product: CAWSQAANYGYTF.

The CDR3 sequence: CASSLGHSRGRYSEAFF. In DNA form, the CDR3 reads TGTGCCAGCAGCTTAGGGCATTCAAGGGGGCGGTATTCTGAAGCTTTCTTT. V is TRBV7-6 and J is TRBJ1-1; the match to TRBD1 covers 7 bases. Germline lookup yields CDR1 SGHVS and CDR2 FNYEAQ. The CDR3 is 17 residues long. V trimming: 1 base; J trimming: 6 bases; junction bases outside the gene matches: 14. The whole variable domain, filled in from reference TRBV7-6 and TRBJ1-1, reads GAGVSQSPRYKVTKRGQDVALRCDPISGHVSLYWYRQALGQGPEFLTYFNYEAQQDKSGLPNDRFSAERPEGSISTLTIQRTEQRDSAMYRCASSLGHSRGRYSEAFFGQGTRLTVV.

This chain connects TRBV6-1 to TRBJ1-5; a weak D match, TRBD1 (5 bases). The germline V and J ends were trimmed by 1 base and 5 bases, with 9 bases remaining between them. This CDR3 region has 14 residues. CDR1 is MNHNS and CDR2 is SASEGT in the germline V gene. The CDR3 DNA sequence: TGTGCCAGCAGTGAAGGGAGGGGTCATCAGCCCCAGCATTTT. Its protein is CASSEGRGHQPQHF.

The V and J genes are TRBV11-2 and TRBJ2-7; 13 bases align to TRBD2. This CDR3 contains 15 residues. V dropped 5 bases and J dropped 2; count of bases not matched to a gene: 3. Germline assignment: CDR1 SGHAT and CDR2 FQNNGV. The CDR3 loop is CASSLGTSGAYEQYF. The CDR3 region has the DNA TGTGCCAGCAGCCTCGGGACTAGCGGGGCCTACGAGCAGTACTTC.

This rearrangement joins TRBV6-5 to TRBJ1-2; tentative D call: TRBD1 (5 bases). Per germline, CDR1 MNHEY and CDR2 SVGAGI. The CDR3 contains 15 residues. Between the trimmed V and J ends, which lost 2 bases and 4 bases, there was a span of 14 bases. In DNA form, the CDR3 reads TGTGCCAGCAGTTACGTTCGGGACTCCTTCTATGGCTACACCTTC. As protein: CASSYVRDSFYGYTF.

The chain joins TRBV30 to TRBJ2-6, with unresolved D. This CDR3 region has 19 residues. V lost 3 bases, J lost 0 bases, and 21 bases lay in between. CDR1 GTSNPN and CDR2 SVGIG come from the germline V gene (reference sequence). CDR3 sequence: CAWRATNRYFFSGANVLTF. The CDR3 bases are TGTGCCTGGAGGGCCACCAACAGATATTTCTTCTCTGGGGCCAACGTCCTGACTTTC.

The chain combines TRBV27 with TRBJ2-7, with D uncertain. Trimming left V 1 base short and J 3 bases short, with 4 bases between. Germline CDR1 reads MNHEY; CDR2 reads SMNVEV (reference sequence). The CDR3 is 12 residues long. The CDR3 reads CASSLYGYEQYF. CDR3 in DNA: TGTGCCAGCAGTTTATACGGCTACGAGCAGTACTTC.

The rearrangement links TRBV4-1 to TRBJ2-7, with 8 bases fitting TRBD1. With 3 bases clipped from V and 5 bases from J, the junction kept 6 bases outside the gene matches. Germline V gene data show CDR1 as MGHRA and CDR2 as YSYEKL. The CDR3 has 14 amino acids. The CDR3 here is CASSQGTGRDEQYF. The CDR3 nucleotides are TGCGCCAGCAGCCAGGGGACAGGTCGAGACGAGCAGTACTTC.

The chain uses TRBV7-6 and TRBJ2-3; 10 positions match TRBD2. The length of the CDR3 is 16 residues. V lost 5 bases, J lost 4 bases, and 9 bases stayed unmatched. Germline V CDR1 and CDR2: SGHVS, FNYEAQ. The CDR3 protein is CASSTPLSGRPDTQYF. CDR3 nucleotides: TGTGCCAGCAGCACACCGCTTAGCGGGAGGCCAGATACGCAGTATTTT.

The rearrangement joins TRBV7-2 to TRBJ2-7; 8 bases match TRBD2. With V trimmed by 5 bases and J by 5 bases, 11 bases remained unmatched. The germline CDR1 and CDR2 sequences are SGHTA and FQGNSA. CDR3 length equals 15 residues. The CDR3 is CASSLPAGERDEQYF. The CDR3 DNA reads TGTGCCAGCAGCCTCCCAGCGGGGGAGAGGGACGAGCAGTACTTC.

On this clone: One end of the junction fails to match germline, which may point to a read error. The chain joins TRBV30 to TRBJ1-3; the match to TRBD1 covers 7 bases. CDR3 length equals 18 residues. Germline lookup yields CDR1 GTSNPN and CDR2 SVGIG (reference sequence). The CDR3 DNA follows: TGCGCCTGGAGCTCGGACAGGTCGGCTAGGTTAACGGGAAACACCATATATTTT. Protein product: CAWSSDRSARLTGNTIYF.

The genes are TRBV15 and TRBJ1-4; 10 bases align to TRBD1. The CDR3 spans 12 residues. V was pared by 5 bases and J by 16 bases, with 7 bases of the junction left unmatched. CDR1 and CDR2 (germline): LNHNV, YYDKDF (reference sequence). CDR3 protein: CATSGSGTGAFF. The CDR3 DNA sequence: TGTGCCACCAGCGGTTCGGGGACAGGGGCGTTTTTT.

The rearrangement links TRBV4-1 to TRBJ2-5, with D possibly being TRBD2 (5 bases). Per the germline V gene, CDR1 is MGHRA and CDR2 is YSYEKL. V was shortened by 1 base and J by 2 bases, with 11 bases between the two germline ends. The CDR3 consists of 15 residues. CDR3 bases: TGCGCCAGCAGCCAAGGTCGCGGAGGACAAGAGACCCAGTACTTC. It translates to CASSQGRGGQETQYF.

The rearrangement uses TRBV15 and TRBJ2-7; D not certain. Per the germline V gene, CDR1 is LNHNV and CDR2 is YYDKDF (reference sequence). Trimming took 1 base from V and 2 from J, leaving 18 bases between them. The CDR3 is 17 residues long. This chain's CDR3 is CATSRVFSASKAYEQYF. The CDR3 bases are TGTGCCACCAGCAGAGTGTTTTCAGCGTCTAAGGCCTACGAGCAGTACTTC. The whole variable domain, remainder taken from reference TRBV15 and TRBJ2-7, is DAMVIQNPRYQVTQFGKPVTLSCSQTLNHNVMYWYQQKSSQAPKLLFHYYDKDFNNEADTPDNFQSRRPNTSFCFLDIRSPGLGDTAMYLCATSRVFSASKAYEQYFGPGTRLTVT.

This rearrangement joins TRBV6-4 to TRBJ2-3; D remains unclear. Germline CDR1 and CDR2: MRHNA and SNTAGT. V was clipped by 2 bases and J by 2 bases, with 14 bases between them. The CDR3 has 16 amino acids. The DNA for the CDR3 is TGTGCCAGCAGTGACGTCGGGTTGGCTACCACAGATACGCAGTATTTT. It specifies CASSDVGLATTDTQYF.

As concerns this clone: A read error may produce the germline difference seen at one junction end. The chain recombines TRBV7-9 with TRBJ2-2; D unresolved. Germline CDR1 and CDR2: SEHNR and FQNEAQ (reference sequence). This CDR3 has 12 amino acids. This CDR3 reads CSSSSGPGELFF. Here the CDR3 DNA reads TGTTCCAGCAGCTCTGGGCCCGGGGAGCTGTTTTTT. Full variable domain (rest looked up from reference TRBV7-9 and TRBJ2-2): DTGVSQNPRHKITKRGQNVTFRCDPISEHNRLYWYRQTLGQGPEFLTYFQNEAQLEKSRLLSDRFSAERPKGSFSTLEIQRTEQGDSAMYLCSSSSGPGELFFGEGSRLTVL.

This clone was found a few times. The chain has TRBV5-1 and TRBJ1-3; D remains unclear. V was trimmed by 5 bases and J by 0 bases, leaving 9 bases between them. Per the germline V gene, CDR1 is SGHRS and CDR2 is YFSETQ. The length of the CDR3 is 14 residues. This CDR3 reads CASSAEYSGNTIYF. CDR3 in DNA: TGCGCCAGCAGTGCGGAGTACTCTGGAAACACCATATATTTT.

CDR3 in amino acids: CASSAEASNIQYF. The CDR3 DNA reads as TGTGCCAGCAGTGCGGAGGCCTCAAACATTCAGTACTTC. The chain links TRBV6-1 to TRBJ2-4; D is possibly TRBD2 (5 bases). The CDR3 is 13 residues long. Germline lookup yields CDR1 MNHNS and CDR2 SASEGT. V was cut by 4 bases and J by 6 bases, with 10 bases left in between.

Turning to this clone: The sample contains more than one DNA sequence encoding this CDR3. This chain links TRBV5-1 with TRBJ1-5; TRBD1 matches at 8 bases. The CDR3 has 14 amino acids. Germline trimming cut 4 bases from V and 6 bases from J; bases unmatched to any gene: 6. Germline CDR1 reads SGHRS; CDR2 reads YFSETQ. CDR3 sequence reads: CASSPGQGGQPQHF. DNA of the CDR3: TGCGCCAGCAGCCCAGGACAGGGCGGTCAGCCCCAGCATTTT.

The chain has TRBV5-1 and TRBJ2-5; 10 bases fit TRBD2. CDR1 and CDR2 (germline): SGHRS, YFSETQ. Losses at the gene ends were 2 bases for V and 3 bases for J; bases not matched to a gene: 4. The CDR3 contains 15 residues. The CDR3 reads CASSFRTSGEETQYF. DNA for the CDR3: TGCGCCAGCAGCTTCAGGACTAGCGGAGAAGAGACCCAGTACTTC.

The CDR3 loop reads CAWSLGGTGELFF. CDR3 coding DNA: TGTGCCTGGAGTTTGGGAGGCACCGGGGAGCTGTTTTTT. V gene TRBV30 combines with J gene TRBJ2-2, with D possibly being TRBD2 (6 bases). The V gene lost 2 bases and the J gene lost 4 bases, with 8 bases spanning the gap. CDR1 is GTSNPN and CDR2 is SVGIG in the germline V gene (reference sequence). The CDR3 totals 13 residues.

This chain joins TRBV10-3 and TRBJ1-5; D ambiguous. V lost 2 bases and J 6 bases, leaving 17 bases between the germline ends. The CDR3 is 16 residues long. Germline CDR1 ENHRY, CDR2 SYGVKD. CDR3 loop: CAISENKSRWRQPQHF. CDR3 sequence (DNA): TGTGCCATCAGTGAGAATAAGAGCAGGTGGCGTCAGCCCCAGCATTTT.